This TCR beta chain was sequenced for a study of OX40 agonist ivuxolimab in advanced cancers. Germline V gives CDR1 MNHEY, CDR2 SVGAGI. With V trimmed by 5 bases and J by 6 bases, 6 bases remained unmatched. There are 14 residues in the CDR3. Sequencing was performed with immunoSEQ multiplex PCR; in TCRdb, only in-frame clones are kept and a portion is missing. The sample shows about 82,000 clones, around 90% of them seen only once. Study-wide points: CD8+ T cells were the subset that, on average, had more expanded clones than CD4+.

In regard to this clone: Its matching antigen is unknown.

Sequencing was performed on CD4+ or CD8+ T cells sorted from blood, taken in a trial of the OX40 agonist ivuxolimab. The origin of this receptor is an adult with an advanced solid tumor such as melanoma, head and neck, liver or kidney cancer. V usage is TRBV6-5 and J usage is TRBJ2-3; 9 positions match TRBD2. CDR3 sequence (DNA): TGTGCCAGCAGTGTAGCGGGAGTAGCGGATACGCAGTATTTT. This translates into CASSVAGVADTQYF.